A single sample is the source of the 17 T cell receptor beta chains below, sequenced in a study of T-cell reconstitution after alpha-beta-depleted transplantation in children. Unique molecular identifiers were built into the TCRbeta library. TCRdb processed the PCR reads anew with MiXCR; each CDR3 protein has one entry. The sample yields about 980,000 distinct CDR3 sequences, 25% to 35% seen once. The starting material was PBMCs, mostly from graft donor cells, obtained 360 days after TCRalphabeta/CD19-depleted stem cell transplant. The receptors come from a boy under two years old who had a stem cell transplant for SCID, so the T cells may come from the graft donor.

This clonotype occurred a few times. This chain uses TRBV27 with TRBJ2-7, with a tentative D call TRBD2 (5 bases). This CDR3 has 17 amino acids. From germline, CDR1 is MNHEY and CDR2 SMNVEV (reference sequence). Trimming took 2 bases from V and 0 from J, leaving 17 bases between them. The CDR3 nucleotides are TGTGCCAGCAGTTTACGGGGTCGTCACTCCCGCTCCTACGAGCAGTACTTC. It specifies CASSLRGRHSRSYEQYF.

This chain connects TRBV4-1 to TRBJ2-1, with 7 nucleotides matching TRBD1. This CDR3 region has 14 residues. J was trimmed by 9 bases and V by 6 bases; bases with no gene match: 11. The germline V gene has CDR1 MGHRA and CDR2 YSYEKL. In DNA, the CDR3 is TGCGCCAGCAGACGCCTTACAGGGGCGGGTGAGCAGTTCTTC. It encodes CASRRLTGAGEQFF.

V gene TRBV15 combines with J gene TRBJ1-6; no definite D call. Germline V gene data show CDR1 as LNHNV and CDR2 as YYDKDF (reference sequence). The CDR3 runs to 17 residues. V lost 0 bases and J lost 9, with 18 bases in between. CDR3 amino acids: CATSRDIGFTEGSPLHF. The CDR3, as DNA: TGTGCCACCAGCAGAGACATTGGGTTCACCGAGGGTTCACCCCTCCACTTT.

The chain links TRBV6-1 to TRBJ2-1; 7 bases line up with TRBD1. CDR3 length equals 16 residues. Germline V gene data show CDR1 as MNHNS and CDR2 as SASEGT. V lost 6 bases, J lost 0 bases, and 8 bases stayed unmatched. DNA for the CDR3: TGTGCCAGCAGGCAGACAGGGCCCAGCTCCTACAATGAGCAGTTCTTC. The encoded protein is CASRQTGPSSYNEQFF.

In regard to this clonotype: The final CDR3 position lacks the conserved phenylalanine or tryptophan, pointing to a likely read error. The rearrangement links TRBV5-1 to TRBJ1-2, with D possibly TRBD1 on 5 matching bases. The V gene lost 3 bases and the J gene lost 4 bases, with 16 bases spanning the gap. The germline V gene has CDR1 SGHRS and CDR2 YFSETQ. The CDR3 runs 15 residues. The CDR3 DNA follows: TGCGCCAGCAGCTCGACCGGGACGCTAATCTATGGCTACACCATC. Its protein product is CASSSTGTLIYGYTI.

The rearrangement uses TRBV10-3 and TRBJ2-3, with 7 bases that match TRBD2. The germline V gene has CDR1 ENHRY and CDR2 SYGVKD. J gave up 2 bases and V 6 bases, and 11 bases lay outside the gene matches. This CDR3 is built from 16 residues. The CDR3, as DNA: TGTGCCATCAGCGAGAGTGGGGGGGAAAACACAGATACGCAGTATTTT. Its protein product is CAISESGGENTDTQYF.

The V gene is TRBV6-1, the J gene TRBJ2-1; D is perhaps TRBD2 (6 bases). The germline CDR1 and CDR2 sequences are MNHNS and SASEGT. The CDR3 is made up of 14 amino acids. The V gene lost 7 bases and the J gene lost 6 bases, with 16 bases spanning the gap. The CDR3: CASIGRLGGNEQFF. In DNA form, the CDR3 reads TGTGCCAGCATAGGCCGACTGGGAGGCAATGAGCAGTTCTTC.

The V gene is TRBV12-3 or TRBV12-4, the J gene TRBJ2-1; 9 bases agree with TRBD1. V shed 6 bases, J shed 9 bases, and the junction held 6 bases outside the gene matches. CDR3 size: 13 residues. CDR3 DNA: TGTGCCAGCAGGCCAACAGGGGGCGGTGAGCAGTTCTTC. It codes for CASRPTGGGEQFF.

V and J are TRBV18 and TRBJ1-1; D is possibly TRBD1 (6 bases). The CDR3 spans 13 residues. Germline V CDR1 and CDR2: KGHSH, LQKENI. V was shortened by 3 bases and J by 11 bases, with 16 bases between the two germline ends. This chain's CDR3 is CASSPLRGEGAFF. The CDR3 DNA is TGTGCCAGCTCACCTCTCAGGGGTGAAGGGGCTTTCTTT. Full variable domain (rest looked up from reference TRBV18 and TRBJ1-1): NAGVMQNPRHLVRRRGQEARLRCSPMKGHSHVYWYRQLPEEGLKFMVYLQKENIIDESGMPKERFSAEFPKEGPSILRIQQVVRGDSAAYFCASSPLRGEGAFFGQGTRLTVV.

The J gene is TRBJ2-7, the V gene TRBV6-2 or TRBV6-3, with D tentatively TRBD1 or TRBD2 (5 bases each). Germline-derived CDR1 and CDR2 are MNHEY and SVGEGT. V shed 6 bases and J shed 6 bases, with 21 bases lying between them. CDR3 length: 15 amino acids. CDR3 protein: CASRGWDPGKSEQYF. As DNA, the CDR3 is TGTGCCAGCAGGGGATGGGACCCAGGGAAATCCGAGCAGTACTTC.

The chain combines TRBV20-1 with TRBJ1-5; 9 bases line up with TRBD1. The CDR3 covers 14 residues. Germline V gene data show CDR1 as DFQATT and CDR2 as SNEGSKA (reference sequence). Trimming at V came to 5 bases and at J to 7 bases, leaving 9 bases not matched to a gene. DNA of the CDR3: TGCAGTGCTCGGGACAGGGAATCGGGGCAGCCCCAGCATTTT. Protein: CSARDRESGQPQHF.

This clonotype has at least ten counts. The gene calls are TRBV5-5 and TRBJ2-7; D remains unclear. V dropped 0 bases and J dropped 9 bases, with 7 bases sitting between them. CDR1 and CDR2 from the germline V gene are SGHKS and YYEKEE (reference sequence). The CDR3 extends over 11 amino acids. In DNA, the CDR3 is TGTGCCAGCAGCTTGGTAACGGGGCAGTACTTC. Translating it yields CASSLVTGQYF.

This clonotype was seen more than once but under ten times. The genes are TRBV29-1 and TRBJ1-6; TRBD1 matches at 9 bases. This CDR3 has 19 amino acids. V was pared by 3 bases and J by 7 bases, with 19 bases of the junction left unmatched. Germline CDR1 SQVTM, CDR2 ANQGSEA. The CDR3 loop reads CSVDGSGTGLGRRNSPLHF. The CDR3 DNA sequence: TGCAGCGTTGACGGAAGCGGGACAGGGCTTGGCAGAAGGAATTCACCCCTCCACTTT.

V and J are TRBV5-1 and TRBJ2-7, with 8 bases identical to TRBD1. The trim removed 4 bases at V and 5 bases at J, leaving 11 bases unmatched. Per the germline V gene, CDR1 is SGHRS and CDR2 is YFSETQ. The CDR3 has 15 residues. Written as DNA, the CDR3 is TGCGCCAGCAGCGCCCTCCAGGGGGCGCGGGACGAGCAGTACTTC. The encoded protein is CASSALQGARDEQYF.

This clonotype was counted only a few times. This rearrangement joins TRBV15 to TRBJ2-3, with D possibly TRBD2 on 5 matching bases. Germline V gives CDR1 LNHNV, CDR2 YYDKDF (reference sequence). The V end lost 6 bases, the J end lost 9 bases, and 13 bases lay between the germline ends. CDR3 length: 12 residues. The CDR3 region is CATSLSRGTQYF. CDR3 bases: TGTGCCACCAGTTTGAGCCGAGGGACGCAGTATTTT.

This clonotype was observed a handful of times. CDR3 nucleotide sequence: TGCAGTGCTAGAGAGGCGGACATTCAGTACTTC. It translates to CSAREADIQYF. This chain joins TRBV20-1 and TRBJ2-4; D is uncertain. The CDR3 loop spans 11 amino acids. Per germline, CDR1 DFQATT and CDR2 SNEGSKA (reference sequence). Trimming took off 0 bases at V and 8 bases at J, with 5 bases between the two ends.

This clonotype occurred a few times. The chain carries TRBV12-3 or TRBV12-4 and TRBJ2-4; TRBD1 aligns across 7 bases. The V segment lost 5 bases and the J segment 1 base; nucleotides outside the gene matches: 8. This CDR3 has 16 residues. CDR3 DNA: TGTGCCAGCAGTCCGGGACAGCTCCTCGCCAAAAACATTCAGTACTTC. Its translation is CASSPGQLLAKNIQYF.